Described below is a single T cell receptor (beta chain) sequence and its context. Its target is unknown. The sample is drawn from a study of cytomegalovirus exposure and HLA in healthy donors. Study-wide context: It was reported in a later analysis that the 100 to 150 validation repertoires used the same platform as the 550 to 850 first-cohort repertoires.

From the roughly 110-subject validation cohort, which was separate from the roughly 670-subject first cohort, the donors were drawn. Study-wide results and caveats: According to a later analysis, TCR clusters from the first cohort tended to co-occur in the 120 or so validation repertoires. Reports indicated that the classifier achieved high specificity and sensitivity in diagnosing cytomegalovirus status.

The protocol was immunoSEQ multiplex PCR, while the TCRdb copy is restricted to in-frame clones and leaves out a portion. The table includes some 130,000 clones, 70% to 90% detected once. The sample taken for sequencing was PBMCs. This TCR was sampled from a woman aged 25 to 39 in good health and CMV-seronegative.

In DNA form, the CDR3 reads TGTGCCAGCATTCTAAACAGTGGGCCCTATGGCTACACCTTC. It yields the protein CASILNSGPYGYTF. The chain couples TRBV2 to TRBJ1-2; no firm D call. CDR1 and CDR2 from the germline V gene are SNHLY and FYNNEI. The CDR3 spans 14 residues. The V end lost 7 bases, the J end lost 4 bases, and 16 bases lay between the germline ends. The variable domain in full, completed from reference TRBV2 and TRBJ1-2, reads EPEVTQTPSHQVTQMGQEVILRCVPISNHLYFYWYRQILGQKVEFLVSFYNNEISEKSEIFDDQFSVERPDGSNFTLKIRSTKLEDSAMYFCASILNSGPYGYTFGSGTRLTVV.